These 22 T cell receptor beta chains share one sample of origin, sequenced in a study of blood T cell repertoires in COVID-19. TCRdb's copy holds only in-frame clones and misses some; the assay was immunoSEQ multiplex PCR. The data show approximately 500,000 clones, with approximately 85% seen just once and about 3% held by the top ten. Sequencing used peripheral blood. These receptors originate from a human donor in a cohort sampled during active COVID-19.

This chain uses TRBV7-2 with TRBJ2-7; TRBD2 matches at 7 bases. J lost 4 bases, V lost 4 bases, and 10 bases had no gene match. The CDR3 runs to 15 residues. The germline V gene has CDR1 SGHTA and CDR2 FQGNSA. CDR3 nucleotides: TGTGCCAGCAGCTCCGGGGTGCGGGAGAGGTACGAGCAGTACTTC. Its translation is CASSSGVRERYEQYF.

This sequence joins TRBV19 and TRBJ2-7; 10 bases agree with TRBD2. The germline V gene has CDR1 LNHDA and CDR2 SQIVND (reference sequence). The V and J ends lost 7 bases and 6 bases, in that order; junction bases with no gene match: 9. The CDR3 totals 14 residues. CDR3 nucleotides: TGTGCCAGTACCCCCCTAGCGGGAGTTGGCGAGCAGTACTTC. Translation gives CASTPLAGVGEQYF.

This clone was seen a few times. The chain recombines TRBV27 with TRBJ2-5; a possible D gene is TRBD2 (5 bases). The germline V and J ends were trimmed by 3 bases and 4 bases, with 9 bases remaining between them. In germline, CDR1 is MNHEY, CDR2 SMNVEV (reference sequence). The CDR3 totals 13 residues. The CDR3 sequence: CASSFGRGETQYF. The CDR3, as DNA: TGTGCCAGCAGTTTCGGACGGGGAGAGACCCAGTACTTC.

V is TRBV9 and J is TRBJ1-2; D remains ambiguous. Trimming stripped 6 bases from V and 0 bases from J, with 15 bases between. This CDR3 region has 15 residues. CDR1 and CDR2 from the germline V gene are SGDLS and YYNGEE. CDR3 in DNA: TGTGCCAGCACCGGAGGGAGCTCCGCTAACTATGGCTACACCTTC. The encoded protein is CASTGGSSANYGYTF.

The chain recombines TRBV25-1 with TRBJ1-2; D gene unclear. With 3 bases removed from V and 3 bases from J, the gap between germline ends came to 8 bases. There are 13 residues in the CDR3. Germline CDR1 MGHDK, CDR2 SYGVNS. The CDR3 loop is CASSEGSYYGYTF. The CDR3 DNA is TGTGCCAGCAGTGAGGGCAGCTACTATGGCTACACCTTC.

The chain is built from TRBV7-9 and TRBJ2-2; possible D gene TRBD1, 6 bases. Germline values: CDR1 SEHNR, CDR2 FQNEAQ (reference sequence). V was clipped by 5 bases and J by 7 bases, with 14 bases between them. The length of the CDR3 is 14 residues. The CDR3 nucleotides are TGTGCCAGCAGCCTATTAGGACAGTACGGGGAGCTGTTTTTT. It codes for CASSLLGQYGELFF.

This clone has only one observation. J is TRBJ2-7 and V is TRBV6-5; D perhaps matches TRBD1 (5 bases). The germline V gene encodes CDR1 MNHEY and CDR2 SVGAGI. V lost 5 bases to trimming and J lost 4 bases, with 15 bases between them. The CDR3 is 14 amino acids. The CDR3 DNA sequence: TGTGCCAGCAGTCTCCAGGGATTCGGTTACGAGCAGTACTTC. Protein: CASSLQGFGYEQYF.

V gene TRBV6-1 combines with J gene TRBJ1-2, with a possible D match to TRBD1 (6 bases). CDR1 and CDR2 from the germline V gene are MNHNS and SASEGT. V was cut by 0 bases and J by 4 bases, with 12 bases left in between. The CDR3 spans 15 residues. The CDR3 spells CASSEAFGQSYGYTF. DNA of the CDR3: TGTGCCAGCAGTGAAGCCTTCGGACAGTCCTATGGCTACACCTTC.

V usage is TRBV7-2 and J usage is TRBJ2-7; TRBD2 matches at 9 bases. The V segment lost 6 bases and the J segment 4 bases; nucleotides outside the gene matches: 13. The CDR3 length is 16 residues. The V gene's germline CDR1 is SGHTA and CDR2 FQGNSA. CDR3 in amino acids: CASSRRGAGGGYEQYF. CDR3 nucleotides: TGTGCCAGCAGTCGACGTGGTGCGGGAGGGGGATACGAGCAGTACTTC.

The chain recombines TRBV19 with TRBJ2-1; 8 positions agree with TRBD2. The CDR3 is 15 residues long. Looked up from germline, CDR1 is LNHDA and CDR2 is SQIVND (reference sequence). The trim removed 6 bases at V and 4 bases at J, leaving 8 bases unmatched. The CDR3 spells CASSGRARLYNEQFF. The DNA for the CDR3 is TGTGCCAGTAGCGGGAGGGCACGGTTGTACAATGAGCAGTTCTTC. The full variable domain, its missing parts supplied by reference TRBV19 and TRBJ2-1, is DGGITQSPKYLFRKEGQNVTLSCEQNLNHDAMYWYRQDPGQGLRLIYYSQIVNDFQKGDIAEGYSVSREKKESFPLTVTSAQKNPTAFYLCASSGRARLYNEQFFGPGTRLTVL.

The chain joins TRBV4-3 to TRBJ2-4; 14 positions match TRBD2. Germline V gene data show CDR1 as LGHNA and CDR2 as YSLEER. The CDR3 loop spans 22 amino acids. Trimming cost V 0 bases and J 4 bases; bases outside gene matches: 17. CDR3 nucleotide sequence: TGCGCCAGCAGCCAAGAAAGGGCCCCGGGACTAGCGGGAGCGTACTCTAAAAACATTCAGTACTTC. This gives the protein CASSQERAPGLAGAYSKNIQYF.

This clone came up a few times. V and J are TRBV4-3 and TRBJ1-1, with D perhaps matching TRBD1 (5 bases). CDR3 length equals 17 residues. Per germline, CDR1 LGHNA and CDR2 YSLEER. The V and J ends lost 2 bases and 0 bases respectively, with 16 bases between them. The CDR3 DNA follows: TGCGCCAGCAGCCAAATGGGAGGGGCATTCATGAACACTGAAGCTTTCTTT. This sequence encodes CASSQMGGAFMNTEAFF.

CDR3 sequence reads: CASSQTLPGQGDKNIQYF. The CDR3 DNA follows: TGTGCCAGCAGCCAAACCCTACCGGGACAGGGGGACAAAAACATTCAGTACTTC. V is TRBV14 and J is TRBJ2-4, with 11 bases that match TRBD1. The V gene's germline CDR1 is SGHDN and CDR2 FVKESK. With 2 bases clipped from V and 3 bases from J, the junction kept 9 bases outside the gene matches. CDR3 size: 18 residues.

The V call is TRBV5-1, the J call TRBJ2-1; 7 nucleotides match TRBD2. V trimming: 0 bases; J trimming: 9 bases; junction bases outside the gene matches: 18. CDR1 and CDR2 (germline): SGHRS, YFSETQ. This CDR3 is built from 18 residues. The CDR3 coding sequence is TGCGCCAGCAGCTTGGAATCGGCGGGAGTGGATCCGTGGGGTGAGCAGTTCTTC. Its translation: CASSLESAGVDPWGEQFF. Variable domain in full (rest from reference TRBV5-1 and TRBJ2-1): KAGVTQTPRYLIKTRGQQVTLSCSPISGHRSVSWYQQTPGQGLQFLFEYFSETQRNKGNFPGRFSGRQFSNSRSEMNVSTLELGDSALYLCASSLESAGVDPWGEQFFGPGTRLTVL.

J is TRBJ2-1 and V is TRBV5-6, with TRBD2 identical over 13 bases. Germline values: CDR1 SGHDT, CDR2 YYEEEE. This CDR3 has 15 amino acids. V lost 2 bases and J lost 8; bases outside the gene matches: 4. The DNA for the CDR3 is TGTGCCAGCAGCTTACGACTAGCGGGAGGTGATGAGCAGTTCTTC. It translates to CASSLRLAGGDEQFF.

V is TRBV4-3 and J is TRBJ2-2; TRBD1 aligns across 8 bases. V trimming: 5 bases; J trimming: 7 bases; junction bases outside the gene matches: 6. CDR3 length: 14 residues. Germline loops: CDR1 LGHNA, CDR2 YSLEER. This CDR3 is CASSTGGHGGELFF. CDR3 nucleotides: TGCGCCAGCAGCACAGGGGGTCATGGCGGGGAGCTGTTTTTT.

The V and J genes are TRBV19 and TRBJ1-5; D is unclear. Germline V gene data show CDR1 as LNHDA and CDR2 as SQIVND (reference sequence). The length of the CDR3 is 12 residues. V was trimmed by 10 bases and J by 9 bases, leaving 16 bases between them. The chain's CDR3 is CATSSLLWPQHF. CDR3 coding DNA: TGTGCCACGTCCTCTCTACTTTGGCCCCAGCATTTT.

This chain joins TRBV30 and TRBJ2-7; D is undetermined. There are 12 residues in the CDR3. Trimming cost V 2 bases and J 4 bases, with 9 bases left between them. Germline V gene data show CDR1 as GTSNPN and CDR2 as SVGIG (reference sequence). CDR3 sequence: CAWSPPEYEQYF. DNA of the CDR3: TGTGCCTGGAGTCCGCCGGAGTACGAGCAGTACTTC. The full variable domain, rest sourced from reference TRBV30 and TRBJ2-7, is SQTIHQWPATLVQPVGSPLSLECTVEGTSNPNLYWYRQAAGRGLQLLFYSVGIGQISSEVPQNLSASRPQDRQFILSSKKLLLSDSGFYLCAWSPPEYEQYFGPGTRLTVT.

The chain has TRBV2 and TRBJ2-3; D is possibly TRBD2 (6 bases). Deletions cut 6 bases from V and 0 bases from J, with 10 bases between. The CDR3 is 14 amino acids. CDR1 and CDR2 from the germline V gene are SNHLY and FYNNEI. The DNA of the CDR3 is TGTGCCAGCAGCGGGACTTCTAGCACAGATACGCAGTATTTT. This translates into CASSGTSSTDTQYF. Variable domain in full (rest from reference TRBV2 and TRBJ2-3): EPEVTQTPSHQVTQMGQEVILRCVPISNHLYFYWYRQILGQKVEFLVSFYNNEISEKSEIFDDQFSVERPDGSNFTLKIRSTKLEDSAMYFCASSGTSSTDTQYFGPGTRLTVL.

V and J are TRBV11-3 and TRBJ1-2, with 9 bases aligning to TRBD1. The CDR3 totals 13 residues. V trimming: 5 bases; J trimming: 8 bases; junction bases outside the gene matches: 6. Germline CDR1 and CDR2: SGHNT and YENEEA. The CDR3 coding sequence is TGTGCCAGCAGCCTCGGGACAGGGCAAGGCTACACCTTC. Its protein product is CASSLGTGQGYTF.

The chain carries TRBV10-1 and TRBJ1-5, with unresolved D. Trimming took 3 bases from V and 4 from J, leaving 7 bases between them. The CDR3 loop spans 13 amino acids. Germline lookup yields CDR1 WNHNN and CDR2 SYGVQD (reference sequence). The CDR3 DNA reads TGCGCCAGCAGTGAAGCCCCAAATCAGCCCCAGCATTTT. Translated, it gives CASSEAPNQPQHF.

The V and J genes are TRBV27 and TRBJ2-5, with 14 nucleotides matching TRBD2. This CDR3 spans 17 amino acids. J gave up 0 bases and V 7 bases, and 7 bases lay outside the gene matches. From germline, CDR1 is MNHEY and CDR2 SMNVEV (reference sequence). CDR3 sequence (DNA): TGTGCCAGCAAACAGCCGGGACTAGCGGGAGACCAAGAGACCCAGTACTTC. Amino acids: CASKQPGLAGDQETQYF.